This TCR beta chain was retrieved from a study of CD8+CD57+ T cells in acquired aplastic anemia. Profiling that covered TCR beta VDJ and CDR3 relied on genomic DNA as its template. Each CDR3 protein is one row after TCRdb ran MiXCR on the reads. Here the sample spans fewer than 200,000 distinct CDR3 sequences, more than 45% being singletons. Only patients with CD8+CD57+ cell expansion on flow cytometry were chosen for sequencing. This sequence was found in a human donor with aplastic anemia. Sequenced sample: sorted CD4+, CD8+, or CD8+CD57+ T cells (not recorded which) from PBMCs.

CDR3 bases: TGTGCCAGCAGCTTACGACAGCAAGAGACCCAGTACTTC. Translation: CASSLRQQETQYF. The chain combines TRBV7-3 with TRBJ2-5, with a weak D call TRBD1 (5 bases). The germline CDR1 and CDR2 sequences are SGHTA and FQGTGA. This CDR3 has 13 residues. V shed 2 bases and J shed 2 bases, with 6 bases lying between them.